Shown below are 11 T cell receptor beta chains from a single sample sequenced in a study of response to subunit inactivated influenza vaccine. One entry per CDR3 protein results from TCRdb running MiXCR on the RT-PCR reads. The table records a few hundred thousand distinct CDR3 sequences, around 13% of them present only once. The sample in question was PBMCs from blood, obtained less than 13 days after vaccination. Receptor source: a man between 45 and 60 years old who received an inactivated influenza vaccine.

This clonotype was seen a handful of times. The chain couples TRBV12-3 or TRBV12-4 to TRBJ2-5, with D maybe TRBD2 (7 bases). The CDR3 has 17 amino acids. The ends were cut back, 3 bases at V and 5 bases at J, with 22 bases in the middle. Here the CDR3 reads CASSLVRGQPSHETQYF. CDR3 DNA sequence: TGTGCCAGCAGTTTGGTGCGGGGGCAGCCCTCTCATGAGACCCAGTACTTC.

The chain links TRBV12-3 or TRBV12-4 to TRBJ2-3; D possibly corresponds to TRBD2 (6 bases). Trimming took off 1 base at V and 11 bases at J, with 10 bases between the two ends. This CDR3 is 12 amino acids long. The CDR3 nucleotides are TGTGCCAGCAGTTTAGGGTCCGGGGGGCAGTATTTT. Its protein is CASSLGSGGQYF.

This clonotype was picked up many times. The chain uses TRBV3-1 and TRBJ2-1; TRBD2 agrees at 9 bases. CDR1 LGHDT and CDR2 YNNKEL come from the germline V gene (reference sequence). The trim removed 4 bases at V and 5 bases at J, leaving 6 bases unmatched. This CDR3 is built from 15 residues. The CDR3 coding sequence is TGTGCCAGCAGCCCCTGGGCGGGAGGGGACAATGAGCAGTTCTTC. It translates to CASSPWAGGDNEQFF.

This clonotype appeared a few times. The V gene is TRBV12-3 or TRBV12-4, the J gene TRBJ2-7, with D perhaps assigned TRBD1 or TRBD2 (5 bases each). The CDR3 consists of 15 residues. V lost 6 bases and J 0 bases, leaving 15 bases between the germline ends. The CDR3 DNA follows: TGTGCCAGCAGAGATTCGGGGACGGCCTCCTACGAGCAGTACTTC. Amino acid sequence: CASRDSGTASYEQYF.

The CDR3 here is CASSSPGQGRSKMNTEAFF. Here the CDR3 DNA reads TGTGCCAGCAGCTCCCCGGGACAGGGTCGTTCTAAAATGAACACTGAAGCTTTCTTT. The rearrangement uses TRBV7-8 and TRBJ1-1, with 9 bases lining up with TRBD1. V shed 4 bases, J shed 0 bases, and the junction held 15 bases outside the gene matches. The CDR3 extends over 19 amino acids. Germline CDR1 SGHVS, CDR2 FQNEAQ.

This chain connects TRBV2 to TRBJ1-6, with D maybe TRBD1 (6 bases). Germline lookup yields CDR1 SNHLY and CDR2 FYNNEI. Deletions cut 10 bases from V and 0 bases from J, with 10 bases between. This CDR3 comprises 14 residues. The chain's CDR3 is CATTGSSYNSPLHF. As DNA, the CDR3 is TGTGCCACCACAGGGAGCTCCTATAATTCACCCCTCCACTTT.

This clonotype was counted at least ten times. This chain links TRBV12-3 or TRBV12-4 with TRBJ2-5; no clear D gene. V lost 5 bases and J lost 3, with 13 bases in between. CDR3 size: 14 residues. CDR3 loop: CASSPQTVKETQYF. The CDR3 DNA reads TGTGCCAGCAGTCCTCAGACGGTTAAAGAGACCCAGTACTTC.

This clonotype occurred a few times. The chain couples TRBV12-3 or TRBV12-4 to TRBJ2-3, with 7 nucleotides matching TRBD2. This CDR3 region has 15 residues. V gave up 7 bases and J gave up 0 bases; unmatched junction bases: 7. In nucleotides, the CDR3 is TGTGCCAGCATCGAGACTAGCACTAGCACAGATACGCAGTATTTT. It translates to CASIETSTSTDTQYF.

This clonotype was seen more than once but under ten times. The chain uses TRBV5-1 and TRBJ2-1; possibly TRBD1 for D (6 bases). The V and J ends lost 4 bases and 9 bases respectively, with 23 bases between them. Germline loops: CDR1 SGHRS, CDR2 YFSETQ. This CDR3 contains 16 residues. The CDR3 nucleotides are TGCGCCAGCAGCCCGAATCAGCAGGCTTCACAGGGTGAGCAGTTCTTC. Residues: CASSPNQQASQGEQFF.

This clonotype appeared a few times. CDR3 region: CSARAVDRGLGTEAFF. In DNA form, the CDR3 reads TGCAGTGCTAGAGCTGTGGACAGGGGGCTGGGCACTGAAGCTTTCTTT. The rearrangement uses TRBV20-1 and TRBJ1-1, with TRBD1 identical over 11 bases. J lost 4 bases, V lost 1 base, and 8 bases had no gene match. The CDR3 spans 16 residues. Germline CDR1 and CDR2: DFQATT and SNEGSKA (reference sequence).

The CDR3 is CASNPDGRSYGYTF. The CDR3 bases are TGTGCCAGTAACCCGGACGGCAGAAGCTATGGCTACACCTTC. This sequence joins TRBV19 and TRBJ1-2; D is unresolved. The CDR3 runs 14 residues. Germline CDR1 is LNHDA and CDR2 is SQIVND (reference sequence). V was trimmed by 7 bases and J by 4 bases, leaving 16 bases between them.